The 25 T cell receptor beta chains given below trace back to one sample, sequenced in a study of tumor-infiltrating lymphocytes in primary liver carcinoma (dated by TCRdb to 2016 to 2017). This sample was sequenced with an Illumina HiSeq 2500. TCRbeta-specific cDNA was reverse-transcribed from about 0.45 ug total RNA using a constant-region primer and ProtoScript II reverse transcriptase. The TCRbeta libraries were prepared through three rounds of nested multiplex PCR following a slightly modified ARM-PCR procedure. Each of the first two PCR rounds ran for approximately 10 cycles using multiplex TRBV1-TRBV30 forward primers together with a Cbeta reverse primer. Clones were called with MiXCR by TCRdb after fastp trimmed the public reads at Q25, and only in-frame beta chains were retained. Every entry covers one CDR3 protein and lists the most common genes and DNA from its rows. Present in this sample are about 20,000 distinct CDR3 sequences, under 75% of which were seen just once. Of the sample, roughly 43% is held by the ten largest clones.

Without any cell sorting, total RNA and DNA were extracted together from around 18-30 mg of bulk tissue using the AllPrep DNA/RNA mini kit. The sequenced sample was liver tumor tissue from sampling region 1. The cell subset or site tag for this specimen amounts to: tumor region T1, superior pole. The source is a man aged 40-49 years with primary liver carcinoma and hepatitis B virus infection.

As regards this clonotype: A read error is possible here, since a much larger clone lies one base away. The chain uses TRBV10-3 and TRBJ2-5, with a weak D call TRBD2 (6 bases). This CDR3 has 13 amino acids. The germline CDR1 and CDR2 sequences are ENHRY and SYGVKD. With 6 bases removed from V and 4 bases from J, the gap between germline ends came to 12 bases. CDR3 residues: CAISGRGSETQYF. Written as DNA, the CDR3 is TGTGCCATCAGCGGACGGGGGTCAGAGACCCAGTACTTC.

The rearrangement joins TRBV6-6 to TRBJ2-7; TRBD1 or TRBD2 may be the D gene (5 bases each). Germline values: CDR1 MNHNY, CDR2 SVGAGI (reference sequence). This CDR3 is built from 15 residues. V shed 2 bases and J shed 7 bases, with 18 bases lying between them. CDR3 in amino acids: CASSYPSRTCGEQYF. In DNA form, the CDR3 reads TGTGCCAGCAGTTACCCTTCCCGGACATGCGGGGAGCAGTACTTC.

This clonotype occurred a few times. The germline gene is not matched at one end of the junction; a read error may be the cause. The genes are TRBV12-3 or TRBV12-4 and TRBJ2-6, with D perhaps TRBD1 (5 bases). There are 15 residues in the CDR3. CDR3 sequence (DNA): TGTACCAGCACCCTCTCCCGCTCTGGGGCCAACGTCCTAACTTTC. Amino acids: CTSTLSRSGANVLTF.

The rearrangement joins TRBV11-2 to TRBJ2-2; weak D call: TRBD2 (6 bases). Germline values: CDR1 SGHAT, CDR2 FQNNGV. The CDR3 has 17 residues. The V end lost 3 bases, the J end lost 16 bases, and 30 bases lay between the germline ends. The CDR3 bases are TGTGCCAGCAGCTTTGCATTAGGAGGGGTGAACACCGGGGAGTCGTTTTTT. Translated, it gives CASSFALGGVNTGESFF.

A few counts support this clonotype. The germline gene is not matched at one end of the junction; a read error may be the cause. The J gene is TRBJ1-1, the V gene TRBV5-6; 7 bases fit TRBD1. Germline CDR1 reads SGHDT; CDR2 reads YYEEEE. The CDR3 loop spans 16 amino acids. CDR3 residues: CASSSYSRGQTSEALF. CDR3 DNA sequence: TGTGCCAGCAGCTCCTACTCCAGGGGACAGACGTCTGAAGCTCTCTTT. Full variable domain (missing parts from reference TRBV5-6 and TRBJ1-1): DAGVTQSPTHLIKTRGQQVTLRCSPKSGHDTVSWYQQALGQGPQFIFQYYEEEERQRGNFPDRFSGHQFPNYSSELNVNALLLGDSALYLCASSSYSRGQTSEALFGQGTRLTVV.

Concerning this clonotype: Being one base from a much bigger clone, this may be a read error. V and J are TRBV9 and TRBJ2-5; 7 bases fit TRBD2. Germline V gene lookup returns CDR1 SGDLS and CDR2 YYNGEE. The CDR3 extends over 13 amino acids. DNA of the CDR3: TGTGCCAGCAGGGTAGGACTAGTGGAGACCCAGTACTTC. This codes for CASRVGLVETQYF.

On this clonotype itself: One junction end does not reproduce the germline sequence, and a read error may be involved. V is TRBV14 and J is TRBJ2-3; 8 nucleotides align to TRBD2. Germline V gene sequence: CDR1 SGHDN, CDR2 FVKESK. The CDR3 is 14 residues long. The CDR3 region has the DNA TGTGCCTGCAGCCCCGTTCTCGGGAGGGCCGAACAGTATTTT. It specifies CACSPVLGRAEQYF.

This clonotype is categorized as medium-sized. The chain combines TRBV6-2 or TRBV6-3 with TRBJ2-3; the match to TRBD2 covers 8 bases. The germline V gene has CDR1 MNHEY and CDR2 SVGEGT. The CDR3 runs to 14 residues. The V segment lost 6 bases and the J segment 4 bases; nucleotides outside the gene matches: 6. The CDR3 DNA reads TGTGCCAGCAGCTCCAAGCGGGAGCCAGATACGCAGTATTTT. Translating gives CASSSKREPDTQYF.

A word on this clonotype: The junction departs from the called germline gene at one end, perhaps through a read error. The chain recombines TRBV11-2 with TRBJ2-7; a possible D gene is TRBD2 (6 bases). Looked up from germline, CDR1 is SGHAT and CDR2 is FQNNGV. The CDR3 extends over 15 amino acids. The CDR3 nucleotides read TGTGCCAACAGCTTAGATGACGGGGGTCTCTACGAGCAGTGCTTC. This sequence encodes CANSLDDGGLYEQCF.

In regard to this clonotype: An end of the junction differs from the germline gene, which may be a read error. The J gene is TRBJ1-6, the V gene TRBV12-3 or TRBV12-4; D uncertain. CDR3 length equals 12 residues. The CDR3 sequence: CASSRKNSPLQF. The CDR3 DNA is TGTGCCAGCAGTCGAAAGAATTCACCCCTCCAGTTT.

This clonotype is labeled medium-sized. A much larger clone is a single base away; this may be a read error. The chain employs TRBV11-2 and TRBJ2-3; 12 nucleotides align to TRBD1. Germline V gene sequence: CDR1 SGHAT, CDR2 FQNNGV. The CDR3 is 18 residues long. The DNA for the CDR3 is TGTGCCAGCAGCTTAGTCGCTGGGACAGGGGGCAAAACAGATACGCGGTATTTT. Translating gives CASSLVAGTGGKTDTRYF. Drawing the rest from reference TRBV11-2 and TRBJ2-3, the complete variable domain is EAGVAQSPRYKIIEKRQSVAFWCNPISGHATLYWYQQILGQGPKLLIQFQNNGVVDDSQLPKDRFSAERLKGVDSTLKIQPAKLEDSAVYLCASSLVAGTGGKTDTRYFGPGTRLTVL.

This clonotype was seen only a few times. A junction end diverges from the germline sequence, so it may reflect a read error. The chain carries TRBV6-5 and TRBJ2-7, with TRBD1 as a possible D gene (6 bases). Germline CDR1 and CDR2: MNHEY and SVGAGI. CDR3 length: 15 residues. CDR3 DNA sequence: TGTGCCAGCAGTTACAAGGACAGCAGCTCCTGCGAGCAGTACTTC. Protein product: CASSYKDSSSCEQYF.

This chain uses TRBV4-2 with TRBJ2-3; TRBD2 matches 7 bases. Per the germline V gene, CDR1 is LGHNA and CDR2 is YNFKEQ. The CDR3 runs to 18 residues. Trimming removed 1 base from V and 4 bases from J; junction bases left unmatched: 14. The CDR3 DNA is TGTGCCAGCAGCCAAGGGGCGCTTCTGGCGGGAGCGTCAGATACGCAGTATTTT. Protein sequence: CASSQGALLAGASDTQYF.

As regards this clonotype: Since no conserved phenylalanine or tryptophan closes the CDR3, a read error is the likely cause. The CDR3 loop reads CTNSYSMSTQYL. The CDR3 DNA reads as TGTACCAACAGTTACTCTATGAGTACGCAGTATTTG. This sequence joins TRBV6-5 and TRBJ2-3; D call uncertain. This CDR3 region has 12 residues. The germline gives CDR1 MNHEY, CDR2 SVGAGI.

Notes on this clonotype: Compared with germline, one end of the junction differs, possibly owing to a read error. DNA of the CDR3: TGCGCCAGCAGCCAAGGGTTCGGCAGTGCTACGGGCACATATACGCAGTATTTT. Translation: CASSQGFGSATGTYTQYF. The chain combines TRBV4-1 with TRBJ2-3; D unresolved. The CDR3 sequence is 18 residues long. CDR1 and CDR2 from the germline V gene are MGHRA and YSYEKL.

Of note for this clonotype: Since the CDR3 does not end with the conserved phenylalanine or tryptophan, this likely comes from a read error. The rearrangement uses TRBV11-2 and TRBJ2-7, with D possibly being TRBD2 (5 bases). The V gene's germline CDR1 is SGHAT and CDR2 FQNNGV. The CDR3 extends over 13 amino acids. CDR3: CASSLDSEGEQYY. CDR3 in DNA: TGCGCCAGCAGCTTAGATTCAGAGGGCGAGCAGTACTAC.

With regard to this clonotype: The CDR3 does not end in the conserved phenylalanine or tryptophan, so this is likely a read error. The DNA is omitted, as the CDR3 cannot be located on it reliably, and the CDR3 follows TCRdb's listing. V gene TRBV4-1 combines with J gene TRBJ2-7; the table's D gene call, TRBD2, was not cross checked with the DNA. The CDR3 is 15 amino acids long, termini counted. From germline, CDR1 is MGHRA and CDR2 YSYEKL. CDR3 in amino acids: CASSQDLGGGYEQCL.

This clonotype was picked up one time. Germline and junction disagree at one end, which may indicate a read error. The chain couples TRBV11-2 to TRBJ2-3, with D possibly being TRBD2 (5 bases). CDR3 length: 15 residues. Germline V gene sequence: CDR1 SGHAT, CDR2 FQNNGV. This chain's CDR3 is CASSMYVGSPNTQYF. CDR3 in DNA: TGTGCCAGCAGCATGTATGTAGGGAGTCCAAATACGCAATATTTT.

For this clonotype: Because it lacks the conserved phenylalanine or tryptophan at the end, this CDR3 is likely a read error. The chain combines TRBV11-3 with TRBJ2-1, with TRBD2 matching over 8 bases. The CDR3 length is 15 residues. From germline, CDR1 is SGHNT and CDR2 YENEEA. The J segment lost 7 bases and the V segment lost 5 bases, leaving 10 bases of the junction unmatched. The CDR3 DNA sequence: TGTGCCAGCAGCGTCGGGACTAGAGGGATTAATGAGCAGTTCTCC. Protein: CASSVGTRGINEQFS.

As concerns this clonotype: The CDR3 ends on some other residue instead of the conserved phenylalanine or tryptophan, so this is likely a read error. V gene TRBV4-1 combines with J gene TRBJ1-1, with D tentatively TRBD1 (5 bases). The CDR3 contains 14 residues. Germline V lookup: CDR1 MGHRA, CDR2 YSYEKL. The DNA for the CDR3 is TGTGCCAGCAGCCAAGACCGCGGGGGATTAGAAGCTTTCCTT. It codes for CASSQDRGGLEAFL.

This chain uses TRBV6-5 with TRBJ2-3; maybe TRBD2 (8 bases). The CDR3 consists of 17 residues. Trimming took 8 bases from V and 3 from J, leaving 24 bases between them. The germline gives CDR1 MNHEY, CDR2 SVGAGI. In nucleotides, the CDR3 is TGTGCCAGCCACCGACAGGGCGGGAGGAAGGAGACAGATACGCAGTATTTT. Protein sequence: CASHRQGGRKETDTQYF.

This clonotype was seen only once. The CDR3 loop is CASSLATEFWQYF. CDR3 sequence (DNA): TGTGCCAGCAGCTTGGCAACCGAGTTTTGGCAATACTTC. The chain carries TRBV5-6 and TRBJ2-7; D not resolved. Germline V lookup: CDR1 SGHDT, CDR2 YYEEEE. The CDR3 loop spans 13 amino acids. Trimming took 0 bases from V and 13 from J, leaving 17 bases between them.

On this clonotype itself: A much bigger clone sits one base away, suggesting this may be a read error. The chain links TRBV20-1 to TRBJ2-7; possibly TRBD1 for D (6 bases). Germline V gene lookup returns CDR1 DFQATT and CDR2 SNEGSKA (reference sequence). The CDR3 runs to 14 residues. DNA of the CDR3: TGCAATGCTAGAGAGGTCAGGGGAAAAGGAGAGCAGTACTTC. Protein: CNAREVRGKGEQYF.

This clonotype was observed a handful of times. A junction boundary mismatches the germline segment, possibly from a read error. The V gene is TRBV4-2, the J gene TRBJ2-7; 16 nucleotides agree with TRBD2. Germline V gene data show CDR1 as LGHNA and CDR2 as YNFKEQ. This CDR3 has 18 amino acids. CDR3 sequence reads: CASNGKPGLAGGPREQYF. The CDR3 bases are TGTGCCAGCAATGGAAAACCGGGACTAGCGGGAGGGCCACGCGAGCAATACTTC.

To note about this clonotype: This is likely a read error, given that the CDR3 carries no conserved phenylalanine or tryptophan at its end. The genes are TRBV12-3 or TRBV12-4 and TRBJ1-5, with no clear D. The CDR3 loop spans 15 amino acids. The CDR3 DNA is TGTGCCAGAAGTTTTGGGCAAGGAAGCAATCGGCCCCAGCATTAT. It codes for CARSFGQGSNRPQHY.